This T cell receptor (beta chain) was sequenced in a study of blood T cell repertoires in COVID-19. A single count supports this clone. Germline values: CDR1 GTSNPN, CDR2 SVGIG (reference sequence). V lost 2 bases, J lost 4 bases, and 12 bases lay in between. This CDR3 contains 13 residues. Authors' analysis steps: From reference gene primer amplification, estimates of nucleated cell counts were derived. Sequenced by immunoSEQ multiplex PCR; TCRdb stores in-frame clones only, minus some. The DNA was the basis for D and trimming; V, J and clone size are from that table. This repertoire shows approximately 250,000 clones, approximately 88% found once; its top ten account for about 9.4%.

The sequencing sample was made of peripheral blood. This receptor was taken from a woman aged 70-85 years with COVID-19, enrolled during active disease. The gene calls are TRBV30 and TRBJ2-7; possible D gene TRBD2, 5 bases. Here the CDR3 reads CAWSRDPLYEQYF. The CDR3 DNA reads TGTGCCTGGAGTCGGGATCCCCTATACGAGCAGTACTTC.